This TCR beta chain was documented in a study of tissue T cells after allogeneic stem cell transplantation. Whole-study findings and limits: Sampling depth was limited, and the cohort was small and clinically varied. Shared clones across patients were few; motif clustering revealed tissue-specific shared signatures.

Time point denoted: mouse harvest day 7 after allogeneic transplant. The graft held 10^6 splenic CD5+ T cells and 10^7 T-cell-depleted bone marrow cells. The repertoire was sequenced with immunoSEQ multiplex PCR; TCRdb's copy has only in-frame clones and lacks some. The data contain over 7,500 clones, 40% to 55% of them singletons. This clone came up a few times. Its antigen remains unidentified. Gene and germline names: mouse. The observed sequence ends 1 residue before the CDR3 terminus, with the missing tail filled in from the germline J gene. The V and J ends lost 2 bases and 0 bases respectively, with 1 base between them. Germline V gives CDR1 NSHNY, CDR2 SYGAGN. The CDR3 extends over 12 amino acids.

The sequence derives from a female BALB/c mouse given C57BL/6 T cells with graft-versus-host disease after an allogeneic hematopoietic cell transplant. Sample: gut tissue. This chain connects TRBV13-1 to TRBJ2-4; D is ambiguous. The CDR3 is CASSESQNTLYF. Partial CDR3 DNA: TGTGCCAGCAGTGAAAGTCAAAACACCTTGTAC.